One sample yielded the 19 T cell receptor beta chains listed below, sequenced in a study of cytomegalovirus exposure and HLA in healthy donors. Primers: 60 Vbeta forward and 13 Jbeta reverse. TCRdb keeps only in-frame clones here, not all; method: immunoSEQ multiplex PCR. The table lists some 130,000 clones, approximately 81% of them singletons. Sequenced sample: PBMCs. These receptors all come from a man aged 18 to 30 in good health and CMV-seronegative.

The chain joins TRBV29-1 to TRBJ1-1; the match to TRBD1 covers 7 bases. Germline V gene data show CDR1 as SQVTM and CDR2 as ANQGSEA. After removal of 4 bases from V and 7 bases from J, the junction contained 12 bases not matched to a gene. This CDR3 comprises 14 residues. The CDR3 reads CSVVKGARTNEAFF. The CDR3 nucleotides are TGCAGCGTTGTGAAGGGGGCGAGGACTAATGAAGCTTTCTTT.

The rearrangement links TRBV19 to TRBJ1-1; D gene unclear. Trimming removed 3 bases at V and 4 bases at J, with 15 bases between. This CDR3 contains 15 residues. Germline values: CDR1 LNHDA, CDR2 SQIVND (reference sequence). CDR3 DNA: TGTGCCAGTAGTATGAGCGGGGTGGGGAGCACTGAAGCTTTCTTT. This sequence encodes CASSMSGVGSTEAFF.

The chain is built from TRBV30 and TRBJ1-5; D is possibly TRBD1 (5 bases). V shed 4 bases and J shed 1 base, with 8 bases lying between them. Germline CDR1 is GTSNPN and CDR2 is SVGIG (reference sequence). This CDR3 region has 13 residues. The CDR3 sequence is CAWMKGSNQPQHF. DNA of the CDR3: TGTGCCTGGATGAAGGGGAGCAATCAGCCCCAGCATTTT.

This clone was recorded once. CDR3 bases: TGTGCCAGCAGTGAAGACGGCAGCGGGTATGGGGGTGAAGCTTTCTTT. Residues: CASSEDGSGYGGEAFF. The chain uses TRBV6-1 and TRBJ1-1; possible D gene TRBD1, 5 bases. The ends were cut back, 1 base at V and 7 bases at J, with 19 bases in the middle. Per the germline V gene, CDR1 is MNHNS and CDR2 is SASEGT. This CDR3 contains 16 residues.

There are a few counts of this clone. Within the sample, other DNA sequences also encode this same CDR3. The genes are TRBV5-1 and TRBJ2-3; D gene uncertain. This CDR3 is 12 amino acids long. Trimming stripped 4 bases from V and 1 base from J, with 4 bases between. Per the germline V gene, CDR1 is SGHRS and CDR2 is YFSETQ. This chain's CDR3 is CASSPGTDTQYF. In nucleotides, the CDR3 is TGCGCCAGCAGCCCCGGCACAGATACGCAGTATTTT.

J is TRBJ2-1 and V is TRBV6-5; TRBD1 is a possible D gene (8 bases). Trimming left V 6 bases short and J 6 bases short, with 18 bases between. Germline CDR1 MNHEY, CDR2 SVGAGI. The CDR3 totals 15 residues. CDR3 sequence (DNA): TGTGCCAGCAGAACAGGGGGGGCTCGGCTCAATGAGCAGTTCTTC. As protein: CASRTGGARLNEQFF.

J is TRBJ1-6 and V is TRBV2; TRBD1 is a possible D gene (6 bases). V lost 6 bases to trimming and J lost 5 bases, with 17 bases between them. Germline CDR1 is SNHLY and CDR2 is FYNNEI. The CDR3 has 16 residues. The CDR3 loop is CASRLHPDRNNSPLHF. DNA for the CDR3: TGTGCCAGCAGGTTACACCCGGACAGAAATAATTCACCCCTCCACTTT.

The chain combines TRBV6-5 with TRBJ2-7; 7 nucleotides agree with TRBD1. J was trimmed by 6 bases and V by 4 bases; bases with no gene match: 15. CDR1 is MNHEY, CDR2 SVGAGI, per germline. This CDR3 comprises 16 residues. This chain's CDR3 is CASSSPTGHPTSEQYF. The DNA for the CDR3 is TGTGCCAGCAGTTCACCGACAGGGCACCCCACCTCCGAGCAGTACTTC.

This clone was observed a few times. The chain uses TRBV30 and TRBJ2-1, with D perhaps matching TRBD2 (5 bases). There are 14 residues in the CDR3. The V and J ends lost 2 bases and 8 bases respectively, with 16 bases between them. Germline CDR1 and CDR2: GTSNPN and SVGIG (reference sequence). CDR3 amino acids: CAWSIERIGDEQFF. CDR3 coding DNA: TGTGCCTGGAGTATCGAACGGATCGGGGATGAGCAGTTCTTC.

The rearrangement uses TRBV11-2 and TRBJ1-1, with TRBD1 as a possible D gene (5 bases). Germline CDR1 and CDR2: SGHAT and FQNNGV. The V end was cut by 5 bases, the J end by 7 bases, with 14 bases between. The CDR3 sequence is 13 residues long. Here the CDR3 DNA reads TGTGCCAGCAGCCCCCAGGGTTACGGTGAAGCTTTCTTT. Its protein is CASSPQGYGEAFF.

In this sample, this clone turned up a few times. The chain links TRBV7-2 to TRBJ1-4; TRBD1 agrees at 9 bases. Trimming removed 5 bases from V and 6 bases from J; junction bases left unmatched: 7. Germline V gene data show CDR1 as SGHTA and CDR2 as FQGNSA. This CDR3 comprises 15 residues. The CDR3 coding sequence is TGTGCCAGCAGCCAACAGGGGGCACGAGATGAAAAACTGTTTTTT. This translates into CASSQQGARDEKLFF.

The rearrangement uses TRBV7-9 and TRBJ1-4; D unresolved. Germline CDR1 is SEHNR and CDR2 is FQNEAQ (reference sequence). This CDR3 is built from 15 residues. V was shortened by 8 bases and J by 4 bases, with 17 bases between the two germline ends. Here the CDR3 reads CASSLPTADNEKLFF. CDR3 nucleotide sequence: TGTGCCAGCTCCCTCCCTACAGCCGATAATGAAAAACTGTTTTTT.

The gene calls are TRBV6-1 and TRBJ2-7; D might be TRBD2 (5 bases). The CDR3 is made up of 12 amino acids. V was trimmed by 6 bases and J by 5 bases, leaving 11 bases between them. Germline values: CDR1 MNHNS, CDR2 SASEGT. The CDR3 protein is CASSRGADEQYF. In nucleotides, the CDR3 is TGTGCCAGCAGCCGGGGAGCGGACGAGCAGTACTTC.

The chain couples TRBV9 to TRBJ1-2; a possible D gene is TRBD1 (6 bases). V lost 2 bases to trimming and J lost 0 bases, with 14 bases between them. This CDR3 spans 16 amino acids. Germline CDR1 and CDR2: SGDLS and YYNGEE. Here the CDR3 reads CASSVGQHGANYGYTF. The CDR3 DNA reads as TGTGCCAGCAGCGTGGGACAACACGGAGCTAACTATGGCTACACCTTC.

This chain joins TRBV13 and TRBJ1-4; 9 bases agree with TRBD1. The CDR3 is 14 residues long. CDR1 is PRHDT, CDR2 FYEKMQ, per germline (reference sequence). With 5 bases clipped from V and 6 bases from J, the junction kept 4 bases outside the gene matches. The CDR3 coding sequence is TGTGCCAGCAGCCACAGGGGGCTCTATGAAAAACTGTTTTTT. It translates to CASSHRGLYEKLFF.

The rearrangement links TRBV19 to TRBJ2-3; a possible D gene is TRBD2 (6 bases). The CDR3 totals 14 residues. CDR1 and CDR2 (germline): LNHDA, SQIVND (reference sequence). Trimming pared 5 bases from V and 2 bases from J, leaving 11 bases between. The CDR3 bases are TGTGCCAGTAGTCCTAGGGACTTCACAGATACGCAGTATTTT. It is translated as CASSPRDFTDTQYF.

J is TRBJ1-1 and V is TRBV15, with no clear D. Germline assignment: CDR1 LNHNV and CDR2 YYDKDF (reference sequence). This CDR3 is built from 15 residues. Trimming stripped 0 bases from V and 0 bases from J, with 8 bases between. The CDR3 bases are TGTGCCACCAGCAGAGAGAGGGCCGTGAACACTGAAGCTTTCTTT. It specifies CATSRERAVNTEAFF.

The rearrangement joins TRBV6-4 to TRBJ2-1; 9 nucleotides line up with TRBD2. CDR3 length: 16 amino acids. V was pared by 4 bases and J by 3 bases, with 7 bases of the junction left unmatched. The V gene's germline CDR1 is MRHNA and CDR2 SNTAGT. The CDR3 protein is CASSVERGDLYNEQFF. CDR3 coding DNA: TGTGCCAGCAGTGTCGAGCGGGGGGACCTCTACAATGAGCAGTTCTTC.

This chain uses TRBV5-1 with TRBJ1-1, with TRBD1 matching 8 bases. Germline V lookup: CDR1 SGHRS, CDR2 YFSETQ. V lost 0 bases, J lost 10 bases, and 5 bases stayed unmatched. The CDR3 has 13 amino acids. The CDR3 nucleotides are TGCGCCAGCAGCTTGGGACAGGGGTCTGCAGCTTTCTTT. It specifies CASSLGQGSAAFF.